This T cell receptor beta chain was identified in a study of cytomegalovirus exposure and HLA in healthy donors (dated by TCRdb to about 2017). For the wider study: A later analysis indicated that the 95 to 150 validation repertoires were generated on the platform also employed for the approximately 700 repertoires of the first cohort. The study aimed to test whether cataloging public T cell receptors could reveal signatures of past pathogen exposure. A separate validation cohort of about 110 different subjects was used in addition to the roughly 720-subject first cohort. High-throughput TCR immunosequencing, statistical association of individual TCRs with disease status, and machine learning were combined to predict cytomegalovirus infection status. Points the paper makes about the study in general: A later analysis found that TCRs clustered in the first cohort also tended to co-occur in the roughly 120 validation repertoires, with just under 95% of cluster scores above 0. Most TCR sequences were observed very rarely across donors, whereas some public TCRs were present in many individuals. In the study, about 150 TCR beta chains were listed as associated with cytomegalovirus. It was suggested by the authors that the approach could potentially be generalized to other disease states and immunological phenotypes. A later analysis lacked HLA typing for the validation cohort, so it scored co-occurrence in that cohort across all 110 or so repertoires. In vitro tests confirmed that a few of the cytomegalovirus-associated TCR beta chains recognize cytomegalovirus antigens. The classifier was reported to diagnose cytomegalovirus status with high specificity and sensitivity in both the original and validation cohorts.

Remarks on this clone: Its antigen is currently not known. The input lacks base qualities; no much larger clone sits a single base away.

Separate from the roughly 700-subject first cohort, the validation cohort of roughly 110 subjects was the group to which the donors belonged. The library was generated by the immunoSEQ multiplex PCR assay. The source study handled its data this way. A statistical classification framework was built for diagnosing cytomegalovirus status from the catalog of TCR beta chain sequences. TCRdb obtained this table from immuneACCESS and retained in-frame rearrangements with V and J assigned. These tables miss some clones; where compared with another copy, unresolved V genes account for less than half of the shortfall, and the remainder is unexplained. From that table come the V and J calls and clone size; the DNA was used to work out D and trimming. The sample table records 350,000 or so clones; 70% to 90% of these occur just once. Under 0.85% of the sample goes to the ten largest clones. V is shortened by 5 bases, J by 6 bases, and the region joining them spans 14 bases. Taken from cysteine to phenylalanine, the CDR3 has 14 residues. Only the CDR3 DNA is retained, 42 bases long and in frame from the first base. The germline V gene supplies CDR1 SGHTA and CDR2 FQGNSA.

The sequence is built from TRBV7-2 and TRBJ2-4; TRBD1 could be the D gene, as 6 bases match. The origin of this receptor is a woman aged 18-29 years in good health and CMV-seronegative. The sample was PBMCs. The sequenced DNA: TGTGCCAGCAGCGTACCCGAAGGGGGAAACATTCAGTACTTC. The translation is CASSVPEGGNIQYF.